One sample yielded the 26 T cell receptor beta chains listed below, sequenced in a study of T cell responses to AZD1222 COVID-19 vaccine (dated by TCRdb to the early 2020s). The library was obtained by the immunoSEQ multiplex PCR assay. This immuneACCESS table, as held by TCRdb, lists in-frame sequences with V and J called but not all clones. Of the missing ones, under half trace to an unresolved V gene in checked studies; the others have no known cause. A total of about 99,000 clones appear in this sample, nearly 90% of them only once. The biggest ten clones account for around 3.1% of the sample. The sample's time point label is to be understood as: baseline before first vaccination. The source material was peripheral blood, sampled on day 0 of AZD1222 vaccination. These receptors originate from an adult in good health.

The chain has TRBV11-2 and TRBJ1-4; D remains ambiguous. Germline assignment: CDR1 SGHAT and CDR2 FQNNGV. The CDR3 sequence is 14 residues long. The ends were cut back, 1 base at V and 7 bases at J, with 10 bases in the middle. The CDR3 is CASSLGGIGEKLFF. CDR3 nucleotide sequence: TGTGCCAGCAGCTTAGGCGGGATTGGTGAAAAACTGTTTTTT. The variable domain in full, with the rest retrieved from reference TRBV11-2 and TRBJ1-4, is EAGVAQSPRYKIIEKRQSVAFWCNPISGHATLYWYQQILGQGPKLLIQFQNNGVVDDSQLPKDRFSAERLKGVDSTLKIQPAKLEDSAVYLCASSLGGIGEKLFFGSGTQLSVL.

V usage is TRBV3-1 (or the pseudogene TRBV3-2) and J usage is TRBJ2-3; 7 bases fit TRBD2. Germline values: CDR1 LGHDT, CDR2 YNNKEL (reference sequence). The trim removed 3 bases at V and 3 bases at J, leaving 6 bases unmatched. The CDR3 runs to 15 residues. The CDR3, as DNA: TGTGCCAGCAGCCACTTCCGGGGGGTTACAGATACGCAGTATTTT. Encoded protein: CASSHFRGVTDTQYF.

This clone was observed once. The genes are TRBV6-4 and TRBJ1-1; D not certain. The V and J ends lost 2 bases and 1 base respectively, with 8 bases between them. Germline V gives CDR1 MRHNA, CDR2 SNTAGT. CDR3 length: 14 residues. The CDR3 reads CASSDGRENTEAFF. The CDR3 region has the DNA TGTGCCAGCAGTGACGGAAGGGAGAACACTGAAGCTTTCTTT.

Here the CDR3 DNA reads TGTGCCAGCAGGCTCGAGGGTCGGGCTGAAGCTTTCTTT. This codes for CASRLEGRAEAFF. The chain couples TRBV2 to TRBJ1-1; D not certain. V was pared by 6 bases and J by 6 bases, with 14 bases between. The CDR3 has 13 residues. CDR1 is SNHLY and CDR2 is FYNNEI in the germline V gene.

The gene calls are TRBV7-3 and TRBJ2-3, with D maybe TRBD2 (6 bases). Germline V gene data show CDR1 as SGHTA and CDR2 as FQGTGA. This CDR3 is built from 16 residues. Trimming cost V 2 bases and J 2 bases, with 14 bases left between them. This CDR3 is CASSLGSSAATDTQYF. CDR3 sequence (DNA): TGTGCCAGCAGCTTAGGTTCTAGCGCAGCCACAGATACGCAGTATTTT.

This chain uses TRBV5-4 with TRBJ1-1, with a tentative D call TRBD1 (6 bases). The CDR3 totals 14 residues. Germline V gene data show CDR1 as SGHNT and CDR2 as YYREEE (reference sequence). Trimming took 3 bases from V and 0 from J, leaving 9 bases between them. The DNA for the CDR3 is TGTGCCAGCAGCTCCGGACAGATGAACACTGAAGCTTTCTTT. This encodes CASSSGQMNTEAFF. Full variable domain (rest looked up from reference TRBV5-4 and TRBJ1-1): ETGVTQSPTHLIKTRGQQVTLRCSSQSGHNTVSWYQQALGQGPQFIFQYYREEENGRGNFPPRFSGLQFPNYSSELNVNALELDDSALYLCASSSGQMNTEAFFGQGTRLTVV.

This chain uses TRBV2 with TRBJ2-3; D might be TRBD1 (6 bases). This CDR3 spans 12 amino acids. V was trimmed by 4 bases and J by 9 bases, leaving 11 bases between them. Per germline, CDR1 SNHLY and CDR2 FYNNEI. The CDR3 DNA reads as TGTGCCAGCAGTGTTGGTGGGGGCACGCAGTATTTT. Its protein is CASSVGGGTQYF.

The rearrangement joins TRBV6-1 to TRBJ1-2; D remains unclear. This CDR3 has 13 residues. Trimming shortened V by 0 bases and J by 3 bases, and 5 bases separated the two germline ends. Germline CDR1 MNHNS, CDR2 SASEGT. CDR3 coding DNA: TGTGCCAGCAGTGAAGCCAAGGACTATGGCTACACCTTC. It translates to CASSEAKDYGYTF.

V and J are TRBV25-1 and TRBJ1-3, with D possibly matching TRBD1 (6 bases). This CDR3 has 13 amino acids. V lost 11 bases and J 1 base, leaving 12 bases between the germline ends. Germline values: CDR1 MGHDK, CDR2 SYGVNS. CDR3 in amino acids: CAGGGRSGNTIYF. CDR3 in DNA: TGTGCCGGAGGGGGAAGGTCTGGAAACACCATATATTTT. Drawing the rest from reference TRBV25-1 and TRBJ1-3, the complete variable domain is EADIYQTPRYLVIGTGKKITLECSQTMGHDKMYWYQQDPGMELHLIHYSYGVNSTEKGDLSSESTVSRIRTEHFPLTLESARPSHTSQYLCAGGGRSGNTIYFGEGSWLTVV.

The chain recombines TRBV5-4 with TRBJ1-5; tentative D call: TRBD1 (5 bases). Germline V gene sequence: CDR1 SGHNT, CDR2 YYREEE (reference sequence). Between the trimmed V and J ends, which lost 1 base and 2 bases, there was a span of 16 bases. The CDR3 has 17 residues. The DNA for the CDR3 is TGTGCCAGCAGCTTGCCCCGGGCCCCGGGACGCAATCAGCCCCAGCATTTT. Amino acid sequence: CASSLPRAPGRNQPQHF.

This clone appeared a single time. The chain joins TRBV5-4 to TRBJ2-1, with D hard to call. This CDR3 has 12 amino acids. Germline V gives CDR1 SGHNT, CDR2 YYREEE (reference sequence). The germline V and J ends were trimmed by 4 bases and 6 bases, with 8 bases remaining between them. CDR3 amino acids: CASSGISNEQFF. CDR3 sequence (DNA): TGTGCCAGCAGCGGTATTAGCAATGAGCAGTTCTTC. The variable domain in full, with the rest retrieved from reference TRBV5-4 and TRBJ2-1, is ETGVTQSPTHLIKTRGQQVTLRCSSQSGHNTVSWYQQALGQGPQFIFQYYREEENGRGNFPPRFSGLQFPNYSSELNVNALELDDSALYLCASSGISNEQFFGPGTRLTVL.

The chain employs TRBV7-9 and TRBJ1-1; D unresolved. Germline-derived CDR1 and CDR2 are SEHNR and FQNEAQ (reference sequence). Trimming removed 4 bases at V and 1 base at J, with 10 bases between. The CDR3 is 14 amino acids. The CDR3 nucleotides are TGTGCCAGCAGCTCCGCCCTATCGAACACTGAAGCTTTCTTT. This gives the protein CASSSALSNTEAFF.

This rearrangement joins TRBV3-1 (or the pseudogene TRBV3-2) to TRBJ1-2, with 8 bases identical to TRBD1. J lost 8 bases, V lost 3 bases, and 8 bases had no gene match. This CDR3 region has 14 residues. Germline V CDR1 and CDR2: LGHDT, YNNKEL (reference sequence). This CDR3 is CASSQVTGGRGYTF. The CDR3, as DNA: TGTGCCAGCAGCCAGGTTACAGGGGGGCGAGGCTACACCTTC.

J is TRBJ1-3 and V is TRBV19; weak D call: TRBD1 (6 bases). CDR3 length: 16 residues. Germline-derived CDR1 and CDR2 are LNHDA and SQIVND (reference sequence). V was pared by 5 bases and J by 0 bases, with 14 bases between. The CDR3 region is CASSPPGALSGNTIYF. The CDR3 nucleotides are TGTGCCAGTAGTCCCCCGGGGGCTCTCTCTGGAAACACCATATATTTT.

The chain recombines TRBV20-1 with TRBJ2-7; 8 bases are a match to TRBD1. With 5 bases clipped from V and 0 bases from J, the junction kept 9 bases outside the gene matches. This CDR3 contains 15 residues. Germline CDR1 and CDR2: DFQATT and SNEGSKA (reference sequence). CDR3 loop: CSARGQGRSSYEQYF. DNA of the CDR3: TGCAGTGCTCGTGGACAGGGCCGAAGCTCCTACGAGCAGTACTTC.

The gene calls are TRBV5-4 and TRBJ1-2; 8 positions agree with TRBD1. CDR1 and CDR2 (germline): SGHNT, YYREEE (reference sequence). This CDR3 spans 18 amino acids. The ends lost 0 bases at V and 2 bases at J; junction bases unmatched: 12. This chain's CDR3 is CASSLGGRPGQVNYGYTF. CDR3 in DNA: TGTGCCAGCAGCTTGGGCGGACGTCCGGGACAGGTGAACTATGGCTACACCTTC. Drawing the rest from reference TRBV5-4 and TRBJ1-2, the complete variable domain is ETGVTQSPTHLIKTRGQQVTLRCSSQSGHNTVSWYQQALGQGPQFIFQYYREEENGRGNFPPRFSGLQFPNYSSELNVNALELDDSALYLCASSLGGRPGQVNYGYTFGSGTRLTVV.

This chain joins TRBV20-1 and TRBJ2-7; 7 nucleotides line up with TRBD1. This CDR3 is built from 13 residues. J gave up 3 bases and V 3 bases, and 5 bases lay outside the gene matches. Germline CDR1 DFQATT, CDR2 SNEGSKA (reference sequence). DNA of the CDR3: TGCAGTGCTAGTTTAGCAGGGGGCTACGAGCAGTACTTC. Translating gives CSASLAGGYEQYF.

The genes are TRBV29-1 and TRBJ2-5; 8 bases are shared with TRBD1. The junction had 2 bases not matched to a gene; V was cut back by 4 bases and J by 4 bases. Germline CDR1 is SQVTM and CDR2 is ANQGSEA. The CDR3 is made up of 12 amino acids. CDR3 in amino acids: CSVGGTGETQYF. As DNA, the CDR3 is TGCAGCGTTGGAGGGACAGGAGAGACCCAGTACTTC.

The chain carries TRBV6-5 and TRBJ1-6; D is undetermined. Looked up from germline, CDR1 is MNHEY and CDR2 is SVGAGI. The length of the CDR3 is 12 residues. The V end was cut by 6 bases, the J end by 12 bases, with 12 bases between. The CDR3 bases are TGTGCCAGCAGCGCCCTGTGGGGACCCCTCCACTTT. Encoded protein: CASSALWGPLHF.

The genes are TRBV6-2 or TRBV6-3 and TRBJ1-3, with D possibly being TRBD1 (6 bases). The CDR3 is made up of 14 amino acids. Per germline, CDR1 MNHEY and CDR2 SVGEGT. Trimming removed 4 bases at V and 4 bases at J, with 11 bases between. CDR3 region: CASSFRTAGNTIYF. The CDR3 coding sequence is TGTGCCAGCAGTTTCCGGACAGCGGGAAACACCATATATTTT.

The count of this clone is one. The chain joins TRBV13 to TRBJ1-1; D is uncertain. The CDR3 spans 13 residues. Germline V gene data show CDR1 as PRHDT and CDR2 as FYEKMQ (reference sequence). V was trimmed by 4 bases and J by 7 bases, leaving 13 bases between them. This chain's CDR3 is CASSSGFPSEAFF. The DNA of the CDR3 is TGTGCCAGCAGCTCCGGTTTCCCTAGTGAAGCTTTCTTT.

The chain carries TRBV7-3 and TRBJ1-1, with D hard to call. The V end was cut by 5 bases, the J end by 1 base, with 17 bases between. The CDR3 sequence is 16 residues long. Germline CDR1 SGHTA, CDR2 FQGTGA. CDR3 loop: CASSPKGPNQNTEAFF. The CDR3 bases are TGTGCCAGCAGCCCAAAGGGTCCCAACCAGAACACTGAAGCTTTCTTT.

V usage is TRBV30 and J usage is TRBJ2-1; no reliable D call. The CDR3 is 11 residues long. Trimming removed 5 bases at V and 7 bases at J, with 9 bases between. Germline V gene data show CDR1 as GTSNPN and CDR2 as SVGIG (reference sequence). The CDR3 DNA reads as TGTGCCTGGTCTCACGGAAATGAGCAGTTCTTC. Its translation is CAWSHGNEQFF.

In this sample, this clone turned up once. The J gene is TRBJ2-3, the V gene TRBV6-1; tentatively, D is TRBD1 (5 bases). V lost 5 bases, J lost 0 bases, and 12 bases lay in between. CDR3 length: 15 residues. CDR1 is MNHNS and CDR2 is SASEGT in the germline V gene. The DNA for the CDR3 is TGTGCCAGCAGTTCGACAGTTACTAGCACAGATACGCAGTATTTT. This codes for CASSSTVTSTDTQYF.

The chain couples TRBV27 to TRBJ2-1, with 12 bases lining up with TRBD1. Germline V gives CDR1 MNHEY, CDR2 SMNVEV (reference sequence). The junction had 9 bases not matched to a gene; V was cut back by 5 bases and J by 7 bases. This CDR3 is 16 amino acids long. The CDR3 spells CASSPSGQGARNEQFF. Here the CDR3 DNA reads TGTGCCAGCAGTCCGTCGGGACAGGGGGCGCGGAATGAGCAGTTCTTC.

The gene calls are TRBV4-2 and TRBJ1-2; maybe TRBD1 (5 bases). This CDR3 has 14 residues. V was pared by 1 base and J by 4 bases, with 10 bases between. CDR1 is LGHNA, CDR2 YNFKEQ, per germline. In nucleotides, the CDR3 is TGTGCCAGCAGCCAAGGGGGACTGAGCTATGGCTACACCTTC. It translates to CASSQGGLSYGYTF.